These T cell receptor beta chains were read from a single sample in a study of graft-versus-host responses after intestinal transplantation. Profiled with immunoSEQ multiplex PCR; TCRdb holds only in-frame clones, not every one. Among about 88,000 clones listed, under 95% were seen once. These receptors lack a known antigen. Specimen: unstimulated CD4+ T cells sorted from spleen or lymph node cells, collected before transplant. These TCRs come from a human donor who was the organ donor for an intestinal transplant. The CDR3 runs from the conserved cysteine through the conserved F or W. D genes are given only for firm matches. The size field is filled for only some rows; it gives once, few, many or a size class.

TRBV6-5	TRBD1	-	TRBJ1-5	CASSYSGGDQPQHF	TGTGCCAGCAGTTATTCAGGGGGCGATCAGCCCCAGCATTTT
TRBV27	TRBD2	-	TRBJ2-7	CASSLTSGAFYEQYF	TGTGCCAGCAGTTTAACTAGCGGAGCCTTCTACGAGCAGTACTTC
TRBV5-4	-	-	TRBJ1-4	CASSLGGATNEKLFF	TGTGCCAGCAGTCTCGGAGGAGCAACTAATGAAAAACTGTTTTTT
TRBV5-6	TRBD1	few	TRBJ2-7	CASSFGTGSYEQYF	TGTGCCAGCAGCTTTGGGACAGGATCCTACGAGCAGTACTTC
TRBV2	TRBD1	-	TRBJ1-5	CASRDRASINQPQHF	TGTGCCAGCAGGGACAGGGCGTCCATCAATCAGCCCCAGCATTTT
TRBV2	-	-	TRBJ2-5	CASRILVETQYF	TGTGCCAGCAGGATACTAGTAGAGACCCAGTACTTC
TRBV30	TRBD2	-	TRBJ2-7	CAWNKRGAGEQYF	TGTGCCTGGAATAAGCGGGGGGCGGGGGAGCAGTACTTC
TRBV29-1	-	once	TRBJ1-1	CSVSIQGNTEAFF	TGCAGCGTCTCCATACAGGGGAACACTGAAGCTTTCTTT
TRBV7-9	TRBD2	few	TRBJ2-1	CASSSWGGKGNEQFF	TGTGCCAGCAGCTCGTGGGGGGGGAAGGGCAATGAGCAGTTCTTC
TRBV19	-	-	TRBJ2-2	CASINRVAGELFF	TGTGCCAGTATTAACAGGGTTGCCGGGGAGCTGTTTTTT
TRBV11-3	-	-	TRBJ2-2	CASSLGAKGTGELFF	TGTGCCAGCAGCTTAGGGGCTAAGGGGACCGGGGAGCTGTTTTTT
TRBV30	TRBD2	-	TRBJ2-1	CAWRGTSHNEQFF	TGTGCCTGGAGGGGGACTAGCCACAATGAGCAGTTCTTC
TRBV5-4	-	-	TRBJ2-3	CASSSPGRGINTQYF	TGTGCCAGCAGCTCCCCCGGGCGGGGAATAAATACGCAGTATTTT
TRBV6-5	TRBD1	-	TRBJ1-1	CASSPPGQLNTEAFF	TGTGCCAGCAGTCCCCCGGGACAGTTGAACACTGAAGCTTTCTTT
TRBV10-3	-	-	TRBJ1-2	CAISVQGIDGYTF	TGTGCCATCAGTGTTCAGGGTATCGATGGCTACACCTTC
TRBV28	-	-	TRBJ1-1	CASSLHGEHLNTEAFF	TGTGCCAGCAGTTTACACGGGGAACACCTGAACACTGAAGCTTTCTTT
TRBV4-2	-	once	TRBJ2-3	CASSPRFSPGAGTDTQYF	TGTGCCAGCAGCCCCCGTTTTTCCCCGGGAGCTGGCACAGATACGCAGTATTTT
TRBV5-1	-	-	TRBJ2-3	CASSPDSYTQYF	TGCGCCAGCAGCCCGGATAGCTATACGCAGTATTTT
TRBV7-2	-	-	TRBJ1-1	CASSLGAGQYIEAFF	TGTGCCAGCAGCTTAGGGGCCGGCCAATATATTGAAGCTTTCTTT
TRBV18	-	few	TRBJ1-5	CASSPYNQPQHF	TGTGCCAGCTCACCTTACAATCAGCCCCAGCATTTT
TRBV5-1	-	-	TRBJ2-3	CASSLVSGLAHTDTQYF	TGCGCCAGCAGCTTGGTATCGGGGTTGGCCCACACAGATACGCAGTATTTT
TRBV9	-	-	TRBJ2-1	CASSVAGGSSSYNEQFF	TGTGCCAGCAGCGTAGCGGGGGGCAGCAGCTCCTACAATGAGCAGTTCTTC
TRBV19	TRBD2	-	TRBJ2-5	CASATAGGFEETQYF	TGTGCCAGTGCTACTGCGGGGGGGTTTGAAGAGACCCAGTACTTC
TRBV5-1	TRBD1	-	TRBJ2-1	CASSEGYRGRHEQFF	TGCGCCAGCAGCGAAGGATACAGGGGAAGGCATGAGCAGTTCTTC
TRBV28	TRBD1	-	TRBJ1-2	CASSLDREPYTF	TGTGCCAGCAGTCTCGACAGGGAGCCCTACACCTTC
TRBV11-2	-	-	TRBJ1-6	CASSSKTEGFSSPLHF	TGTGCCAGCAGCTCCAAAACTGAGGGTTTCAGTTCACCCCTCCACTTT
TRBV10-2	-	once	TRBJ2-5	CASSAVAGGETQYF	TGCGCCAGCAGCGCCGTTGCGGGTGGAGAGACCCAGTACTTC
TRBV7-9	TRBD1	-	TRBJ1-4	CASSRQGAGEKLFF	TGTGCCAGCAGCCGACAGGGGGCAGGGGAAAAACTGTTTTTT
TRBV6-1	-	-	TRBJ2-1	CASSNRVDEQFF	TGTGCCAGCAGCAACAGGGTCGATGAGCAGTTCTTC
TRBV30	-	few	TRBJ1-5	CAWNGVFNQPQHF	TGTGCCTGGAACGGGGTCTTCAATCAGCCCCAGCATTTT
TRBV29-1	TRBD1	-	TRBJ1-1	CSVAGTAEAFF	TGCAGCGTTGCTGGGACAGCTGAAGCTTTCTTT
TRBV15	-	-	TRBJ2-2	CATRSPGHMGGELFF	TGTGCCACCAGGTCGCCGGGACACATGGGCGGGGAGCTGTTTTTT
TRBV27	TRBD1	-	TRBJ1-5	CASSPQGVGNQPQHF	TGTGCCAGCAGCCCACAGGGGGTTGGCAATCAGCCCCAGCATTTT
TRBV5-1	TRBD2	few	TRBJ2-1	CASSGLAGFEQFF	TGCGCCAGCAGCGGACTAGCGGGATTTGAGCAGTTCTTC
TRBV20-1	TRBD1	-	TRBJ1-2	CSAFTGGGYTF	TGCAGTGCTTTTACAGGGGGCGGCTACACCTTC
TRBV15	TRBD2	-	TRBJ2-2	CATSILAGMNTGELFF	TGTGCCACCAGCATCCTAGCGGGGATGAACACCGGGGAGCTGTTTTTT
TRBV25-1	-	-	TRBJ2-7	CASRLAESSSYEQYF	TGTGCCAGCAGGCTGGCGGAGTCCAGCTCCTACGAGCAGTACTTC
TRBV10-1	TRBD2	-	TRBJ2-7	CASSRLASGYEQYF	TGCGCCAGCAGTCGACTAGCCTCCGGCTACGAGCAGTACTTC
TRBV15	TRBD2	-	TRBJ2-7	CATSEGTSSYEQYF	TGTGCCACCAGCGAGGGGACTAGCTCGTACGAGCAGTACTTC
TRBV27	-	-	TRBJ2-3	CASSPQWLEYSDTQYF	TGTGCCAGCAGTCCTCAATGGCTAGAGTACTCAGATACGCAGTATTTT
TRBV30	-	-	TRBJ2-7	CAWSVSLTSPYEQYF	TGTGCCTGGAGTGTCTCACTCACCTCACCCTACGAGCAGTACTTC
TRBV4-2	-	-	TRBJ1-1	CASSQGYLNTEAFF	TGTGCCAGCAGCCAAGGTTACTTGAACACTGAAGCTTTCTTT
TRBV5-8	TRBD1	-	TRBJ1-3	CASSPPDRFSGNTIYF	TGTGCCAGCAGCCCCCCGGACAGGTTCTCTGGAAACACCATATATTTT
TRBV19	TRBD1	-	TRBJ1-4	CASLDRGQGISEKLFF	TGTGCCAGCCTTGACAGGGGTCAAGGAATCAGTGAAAAACTGTTTTTT
TRBV6-1	-	-	TRBJ1-5	CASSDTGNQPQHF	TGTGCCAGCAGTGATACGGGCAATCAGCCCCAGCATTTT
TRBV11-2	TRBD2	-	TRBJ2-3	CASSRAGTRASTDTQYF	TGTGCCAGCAGCCGCGCCGGGACTAGGGCTAGCACAGATACGCAGTATTTT
TRBV6-5	TRBD1	-	TRBJ1-4	CASSPRGLGEKLFF	TGTGCCAGCAGCCCCAGGGGGCTTGGTGAAAAACTGTTTTTT
TRBV29-1	TRBD1	-	TRBJ2-7	CSVPGTGSYEQYF	TGCAGCGTTCCCGGGACAGGCTCCTACGAGCAGTACTTC
TRBV6-6	-	-	TRBJ2-7	CASSYLFYEQYF	TGTGCCAGCAGTTACTTATTCTACGAGCAGTACTTC